This TCR beta chain was identified during a study of spatial heterogeneity in lung cancer. Study-wide results and limits: Among blood samples, ubiquitous expanded tumor TCRs appeared more at resection than at follow-up.

This clonotype was seen repeatedly, ten times or more. What it binds is not known. Germline-derived CDR1 and CDR2 are MDHEN and SYDVKM. Between the trimmed V and J ends, which lost 6 bases and 4 bases, there was a span of 9 bases. The CDR3 length is 12 residues. Time point defined: sample taken at primary tumor resection. The authors sequenced whole RNA from tumor, nontumor lung or frozen PBMC without sorting. The cohort: about 79 early-stage, untreated non-small cell lung cancer patients. TCRdb reprocessed the 5' RACE reads with MiXCR, giving one entry per CDR3 protein. Seen here are some 50,000 distinct CDR3 sequences, 12% observed once, and the top ten hold 35% to 45%.

The TCR was taken from a female donor with early-stage non-small cell lung cancer. The genes are TRBV28 and TRBJ1-2, with D hard to call. This specimen consisted of PBMCs, obtained at surgery. As DNA, the CDR3 is TGTGCCAGCAGAGAGGGAGGCTATGGCTACACCTTC. Translating it yields CASREGGYGYTF.